A selection of T cell receptor beta chains follows, all from one sample in a study of cytomegalovirus exposure and HLA in healthy donors. Sequencing was performed with immunoSEQ multiplex PCR; in TCRdb, only in-frame clones are kept and a portion is missing. Of about 130,000 clones in the sample, roughly 80% were seen once. Sequences were obtained from PBMCs. The source is a female donor in good health and CMV-seronegative. Each CDR3 is given with its conserved first and last residue. D genes are given only for firm matches.

CDR3aa	d_gene	v_gene	j_gene
CSARTPGQGSF	NA	TRBV20-1	TRBJ1-1
CASSLPGLAGDDTDTQYF	TRBD2	TRBV28	TRBJ2-3
CASSYAGAGQRYEQYF	NA	TRBV6-6	TRBJ2-7
CASSPNLLTLSNQPQHF	NA	TRBV7-8	TRBJ1-5
CASSPEGQGGETQYF	TRBD1	TRBV5-1	TRBJ2-5
CATSRDGLAGTSGIYEQYF	TRBD2	TRBV15	TRBJ2-7
CASSLAGGARNEQFF	TRBD2	TRBV11-3	TRBJ2-1
CASSLRGNEQFF	NA	TRBV27	TRBJ2-1
CASRDRGNTEAFF	TRBD1	TRBV5-6	TRBJ1-1
CASSSPGQAKNTEAFF	TRBD1	TRBV28	TRBJ1-1
CATPWGEPSTDTQYF	NA	TRBV2	TRBJ2-3
CASSLTSGPTDTQYF	TRBD2	TRBV28	TRBJ2-3
CASSLATSVSYNEQFF	NA	TRBV5-1	TRBJ2-1
CASSWAGPRPQHF	NA	TRBV28	TRBJ1-5
CASSATTGGADTQYF	TRBD2	TRBV5-1	TRBJ2-3
CASSLNTGGGYGYTF	TRBD1	TRBV27	TRBJ1-2
CASRRAARAGEQYF	NA	TRBV28	TRBJ2-7
CASSSQWGGGNTIYF	NA	TRBV7-2	TRBJ1-3
CASSSGQGRGYTF	TRBD1	TRBV13	TRBJ1-2
CASSSQGSDYGYTF	NA	TRBV7-2	TRBJ1-2
CASIEPGFSGGETQYF	NA	TRBV6-6	TRBJ2-5
CASSIDWGGLDQPQHF	NA	TRBV19	TRBJ1-5
CASSFQGSTDTQYF	NA	TRBV5-6	TRBJ2-3
CASSPMGPRGGYEQYF	TRBD2	TRBV5-4	TRBJ2-7
CASSRQGSGNTIYF	TRBD1	TRBV2	TRBJ1-3
CAWSETSYEQYF	NA	TRBV30	TRBJ2-7